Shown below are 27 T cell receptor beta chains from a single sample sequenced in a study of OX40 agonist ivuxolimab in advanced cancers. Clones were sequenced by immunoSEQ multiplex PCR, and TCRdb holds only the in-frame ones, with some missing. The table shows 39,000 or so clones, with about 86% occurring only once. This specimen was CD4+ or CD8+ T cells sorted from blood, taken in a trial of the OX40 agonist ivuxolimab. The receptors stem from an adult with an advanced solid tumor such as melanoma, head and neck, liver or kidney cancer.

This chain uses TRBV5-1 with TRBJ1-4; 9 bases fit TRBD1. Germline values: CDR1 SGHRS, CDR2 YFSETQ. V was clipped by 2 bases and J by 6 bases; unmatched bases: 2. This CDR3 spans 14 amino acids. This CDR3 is CASSLTGGDEKLFF. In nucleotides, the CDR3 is TGCGCCAGCAGCTTAACAGGGGGCGATGAAAAACTGTTTTTT.

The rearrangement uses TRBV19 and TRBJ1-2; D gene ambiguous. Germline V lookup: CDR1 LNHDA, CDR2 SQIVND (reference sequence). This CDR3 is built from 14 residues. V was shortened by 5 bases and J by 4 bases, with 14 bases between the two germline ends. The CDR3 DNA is TGTGCCAGTAGTGAAGACGGAGAATTCTATGGCTACACCTTC. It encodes CASSEDGEFYGYTF.

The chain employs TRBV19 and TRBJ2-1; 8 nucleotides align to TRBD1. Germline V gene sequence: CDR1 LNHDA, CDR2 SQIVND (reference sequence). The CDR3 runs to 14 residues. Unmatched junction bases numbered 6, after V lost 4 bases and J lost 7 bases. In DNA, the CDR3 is TGTGCCAGTAGTACAGGGGGCGCGGTGAATGAGCAGTTCTTC. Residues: CASSTGGAVNEQFF.

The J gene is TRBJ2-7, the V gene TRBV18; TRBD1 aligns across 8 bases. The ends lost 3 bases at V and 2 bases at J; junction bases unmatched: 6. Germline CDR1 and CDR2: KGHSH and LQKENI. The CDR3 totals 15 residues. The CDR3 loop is CASSPPSTGAYEQYF. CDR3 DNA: TGTGCCAGCTCACCTCCATCGACAGGGGCCTACGAGCAGTACTTC.

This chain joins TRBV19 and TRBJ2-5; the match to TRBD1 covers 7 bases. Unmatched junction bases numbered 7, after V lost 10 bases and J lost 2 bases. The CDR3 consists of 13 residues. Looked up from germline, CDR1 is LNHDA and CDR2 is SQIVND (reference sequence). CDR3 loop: CATGQLFQETQYF. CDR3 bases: TGTGCCACGGGACAGCTCTTTCAAGAGACCCAGTACTTC.

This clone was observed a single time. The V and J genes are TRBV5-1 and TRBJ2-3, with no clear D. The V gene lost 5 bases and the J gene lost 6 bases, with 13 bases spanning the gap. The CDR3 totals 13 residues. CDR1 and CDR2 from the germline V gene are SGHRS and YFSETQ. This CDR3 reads CASRFEPPDTQYF. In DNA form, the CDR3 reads TGCGCCAGCAGGTTCGAGCCCCCGGATACGCAGTATTTT.

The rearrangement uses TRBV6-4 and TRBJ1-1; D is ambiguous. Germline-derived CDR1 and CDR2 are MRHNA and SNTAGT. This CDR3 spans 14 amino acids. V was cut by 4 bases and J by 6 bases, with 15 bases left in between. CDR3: CASSAREGSPEAFF. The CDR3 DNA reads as TGTGCCAGCAGTGCGCGGGAGGGTAGCCCTGAAGCTTTCTTT.

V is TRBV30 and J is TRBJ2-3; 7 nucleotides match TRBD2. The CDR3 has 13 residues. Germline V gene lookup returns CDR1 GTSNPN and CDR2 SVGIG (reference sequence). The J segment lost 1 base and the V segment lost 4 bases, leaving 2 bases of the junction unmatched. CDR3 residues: CAWITSGTDTQYF. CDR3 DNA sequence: TGTGCCTGGATTACTAGCGGCACAGATACGCAGTATTTT.

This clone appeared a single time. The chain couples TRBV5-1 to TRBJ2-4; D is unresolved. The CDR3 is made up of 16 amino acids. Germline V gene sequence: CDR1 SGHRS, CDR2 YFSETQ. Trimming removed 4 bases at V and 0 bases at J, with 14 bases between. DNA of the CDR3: TGCGCCAGCAGCGACGCCCTCGACTCAGCCAAAAACATTCAGTACTTC. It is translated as CASSDALDSAKNIQYF.

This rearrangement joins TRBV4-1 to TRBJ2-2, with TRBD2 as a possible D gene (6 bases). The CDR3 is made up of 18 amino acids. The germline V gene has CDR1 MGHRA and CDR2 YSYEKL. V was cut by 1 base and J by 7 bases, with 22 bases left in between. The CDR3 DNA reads TGCGCCAGCAGCCAAGGCCTACTTAAAAGGGGAGGTGACGGGGAGCTGTTTTTT. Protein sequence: CASSQGLLKRGGDGELFF.

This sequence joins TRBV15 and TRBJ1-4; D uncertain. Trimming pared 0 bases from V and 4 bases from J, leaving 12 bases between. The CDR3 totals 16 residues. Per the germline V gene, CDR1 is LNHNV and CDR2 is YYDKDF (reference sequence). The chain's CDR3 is CATSRDTHTVNEKLFF. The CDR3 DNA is TGTGCCACCAGCAGAGACACCCACACCGTTAATGAAAAACTGTTTTTT. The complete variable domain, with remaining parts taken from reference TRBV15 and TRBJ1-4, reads DAMVIQNPRYQVTQFGKPVTLSCSQTLNHNVMYWYQQKSSQAPKLLFHYYDKDFNNEADTPDNFQSRRPNTSFCFLDIRSPGLGDTAMYLCATSRDTHTVNEKLFFGSGTQLSVL.

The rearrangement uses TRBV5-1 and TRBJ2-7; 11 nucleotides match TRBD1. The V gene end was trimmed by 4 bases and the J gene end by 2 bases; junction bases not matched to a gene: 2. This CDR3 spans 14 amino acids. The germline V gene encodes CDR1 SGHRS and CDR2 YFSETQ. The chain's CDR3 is CASSAGQGAYEQYF. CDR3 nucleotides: TGCGCCAGCAGCGCGGGACAGGGGGCCTACGAGCAGTACTTC.

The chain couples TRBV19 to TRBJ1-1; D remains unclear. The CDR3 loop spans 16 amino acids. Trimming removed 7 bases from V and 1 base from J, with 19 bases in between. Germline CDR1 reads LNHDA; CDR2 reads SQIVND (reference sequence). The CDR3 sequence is CASTDGSAGRNTEAFF. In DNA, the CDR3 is TGTGCCAGTACCGATGGCAGTGCTGGTAGGAACACTGAAGCTTTCTTT. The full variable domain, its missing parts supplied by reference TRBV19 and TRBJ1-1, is DGGITQSPKYLFRKEGQNVTLSCEQNLNHDAMYWYRQDPGQGLRLIYYSQIVNDFQKGDIAEGYSVSREKKESFPLTVTSAQKNPTAFYLCASTDGSAGRNTEAFFGQGTRLTVV.

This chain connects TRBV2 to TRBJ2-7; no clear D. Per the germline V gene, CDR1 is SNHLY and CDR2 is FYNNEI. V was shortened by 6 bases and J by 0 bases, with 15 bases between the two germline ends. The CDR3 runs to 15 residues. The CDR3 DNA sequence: TGTGCCAGCAGGGTCCTGAGCATTAGCTCCTACGAGCAGTACTTC. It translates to CASRVLSISSYEQYF.

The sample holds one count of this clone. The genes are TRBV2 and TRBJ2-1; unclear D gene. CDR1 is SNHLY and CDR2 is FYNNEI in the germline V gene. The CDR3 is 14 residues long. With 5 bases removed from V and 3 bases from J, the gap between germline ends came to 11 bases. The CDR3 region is CASSNRAYYNEQFF. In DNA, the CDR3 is TGTGCCAGCAGTAACCGGGCCTACTACAATGAGCAGTTCTTC.

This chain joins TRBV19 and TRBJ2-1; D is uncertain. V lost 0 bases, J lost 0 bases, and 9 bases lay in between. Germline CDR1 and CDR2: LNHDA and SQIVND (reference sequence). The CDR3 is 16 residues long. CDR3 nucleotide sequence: TGTGCCAGTAGTATAGACGAGCTCGGCTCCTACAATGAGCAGTTCTTC. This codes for CASSIDELGSYNEQFF.

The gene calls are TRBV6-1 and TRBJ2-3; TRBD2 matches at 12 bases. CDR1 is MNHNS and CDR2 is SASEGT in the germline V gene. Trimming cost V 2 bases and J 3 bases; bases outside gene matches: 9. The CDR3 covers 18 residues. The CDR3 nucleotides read TGTGCCAGCAGTGAAAGGGCTAGCGGGAGGGGAAAGACAGATACGCAGTATTTT. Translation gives CASSERASGRGKTDTQYF.

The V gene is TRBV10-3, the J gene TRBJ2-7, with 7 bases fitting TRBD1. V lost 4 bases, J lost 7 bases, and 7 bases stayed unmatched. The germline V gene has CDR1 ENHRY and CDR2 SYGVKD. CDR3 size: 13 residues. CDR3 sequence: CAISGGTAGEQYF. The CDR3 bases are TGTGCCATCAGTGGGGGGACAGCCGGGGAGCAGTACTTC.

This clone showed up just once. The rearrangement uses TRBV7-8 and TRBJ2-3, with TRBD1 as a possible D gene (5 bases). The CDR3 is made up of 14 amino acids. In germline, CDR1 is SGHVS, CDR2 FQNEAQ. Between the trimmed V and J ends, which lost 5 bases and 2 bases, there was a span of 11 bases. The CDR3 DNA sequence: TGTGCCAGCAGCCCGCGACAGAACACAGATACGCAGTATTTT. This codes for CASSPRQNTDTQYF.

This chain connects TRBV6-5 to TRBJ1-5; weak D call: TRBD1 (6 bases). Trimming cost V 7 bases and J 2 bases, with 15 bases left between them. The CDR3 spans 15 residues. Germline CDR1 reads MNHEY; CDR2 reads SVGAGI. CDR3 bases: TGTGCCAGCACTATGACAGGAGTAGGCAATCAGCCCCAGCATTTT. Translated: CASTMTGVGNQPQHF.

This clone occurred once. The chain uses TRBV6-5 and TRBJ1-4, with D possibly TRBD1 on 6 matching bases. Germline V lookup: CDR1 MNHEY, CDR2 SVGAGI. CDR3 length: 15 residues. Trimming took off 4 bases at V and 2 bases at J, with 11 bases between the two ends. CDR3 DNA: TGTGCCAGCAGTTCTCGGACAGCCACTAATGAAAAACTGTTTTTT. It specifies CASSSRTATNEKLFF.

CDR3 nucleotides: TGCGCCAGCAGCTTCAGGACTAGCGGGGGTAAAAACGAGCAGTACTTC. Encoded protein: CASSFRTSGGKNEQYF. The chain combines TRBV5-1 with TRBJ2-7; TRBD2 matches at 13 bases. Germline CDR1 SGHRS, CDR2 YFSETQ. V lost 2 bases to trimming and J lost 5 bases; unmatched junction nucleotides: 7. The CDR3 has 16 residues.

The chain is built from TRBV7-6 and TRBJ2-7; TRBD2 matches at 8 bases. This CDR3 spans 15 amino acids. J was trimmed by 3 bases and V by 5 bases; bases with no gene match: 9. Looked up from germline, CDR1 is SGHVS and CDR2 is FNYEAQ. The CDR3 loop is CASSLGGAGDYEQYF. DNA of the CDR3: TGTGCCAGCAGCCTGGGAGGAGCGGGAGACTACGAGCAGTACTTC.

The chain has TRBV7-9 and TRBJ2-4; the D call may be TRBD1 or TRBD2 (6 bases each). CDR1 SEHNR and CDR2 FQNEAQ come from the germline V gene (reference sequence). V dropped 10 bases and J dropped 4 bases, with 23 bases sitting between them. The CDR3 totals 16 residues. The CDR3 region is CATRAAGGEGKNIQYF. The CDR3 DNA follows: TGTGCCACCCGGGCCGCCGGGGGCGAAGGAAAAAACATTCAGTACTTC.

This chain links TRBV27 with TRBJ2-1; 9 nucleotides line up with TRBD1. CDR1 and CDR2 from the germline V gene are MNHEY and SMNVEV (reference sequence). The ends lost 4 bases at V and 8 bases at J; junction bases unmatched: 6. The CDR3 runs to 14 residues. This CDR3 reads CASSSRQGGDEQFF. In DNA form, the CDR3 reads TGTGCCAGCAGTTCACGACAGGGGGGTGATGAGCAGTTCTTC.

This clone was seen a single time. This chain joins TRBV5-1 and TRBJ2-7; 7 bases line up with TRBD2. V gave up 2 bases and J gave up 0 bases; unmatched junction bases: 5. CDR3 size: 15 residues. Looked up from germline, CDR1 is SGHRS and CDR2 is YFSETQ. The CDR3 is CASSLWGGSSYEQYF. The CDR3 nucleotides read TGCGCCAGCAGCTTATGGGGAGGGAGCTCCTACGAGCAGTACTTC.

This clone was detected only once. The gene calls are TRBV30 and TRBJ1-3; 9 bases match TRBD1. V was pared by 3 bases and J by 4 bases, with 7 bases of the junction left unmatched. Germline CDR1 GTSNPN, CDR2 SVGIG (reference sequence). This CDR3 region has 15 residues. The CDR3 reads CAWSLPGTGGNTIYF. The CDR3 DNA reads TGTGCCTGGAGCCTGCCGGGGACAGGGGGAAACACCATATATTTT.